A selection of T cell receptor beta chains follows, all from one sample in a study of T cell changes during pregnancy in multiple sclerosis. Repertoires were generated with immunoSEQ multiplex PCR, while TCRdb's copy carries only in-frame clones and drops some. The table lists 25,000 to 35,000 clones, 90% of them singletons, with roughly 0.56% in the top ten. Sequenced material: CD4+ T cells from peripheral blood mononuclear cells, taken in the third trimester of pregnancy. These receptors were collected from a female donor in good health, enrolled as a control in a pregnancy study. The CDR3 runs from the conserved cysteine through the conserved F or W. The D gene is left open where the match is weak. Clone size is shown for a subset of rows, as once, few, many or a class of expanded clone.

NA TRBD2 TRBJ2-7 TRBV5-4 TGTGCCAGCAGCTTGTTGGGATTGGGGAGGGGAGTTCACGAGCAGTACTTC CASSLLGLGRGVHEQYF
NA NA TRBJ2-3 TRBV6-5 TGTGCCACCCACAAGGCAGGGCAAGATACGCAGTATTTT CATHKAGQDTQYF
NA NA TRBJ1-2 TRBV30 TGTGCCTGGATCCACGCAGTAAGGGGTGACTATGGCTACACCTTC CAWIHAVRGDYGYTF
NA NA TRBJ1-4 TRBV19 TGTGCCAGCGCGGGGAGCCAAATGAAAATGGTGTTTTTT CASAGSQMKMVFF
NA NA TRBJ1-2 TRBV18 TGTGCCAGCTCACCACCGGACCGGACGGGGAGAGCTAACTATGGCTACACCTTC CASSPPDRTGRANYGYTF
NA TRBD2 TRBJ2-7 TRBV27 TGTGCCAGCGGTAGGAGCGCCAGCGGGATACCCTACGAGCAATACTTC CASGRSASGIPYEQYF
NA NA TRBJ1-3 TRBV4-3 TGCGCCAGCAGCCAAGATCCTGCGATCCACTCTGGAAACACCATATATTTT CASSQDPAIHSGNTIYF
NA NA TRBJ2-2 TRBV6-5 TGTGCCAGCAGTTCCCCGGGACTCACAACCGGGGAGCTGTTTTTT CASSSPGLTTGELFF
once TRBD1 TRBJ2-3 TRBV6-5 TGTGCCAGCAGTTACTCGGGGACAGGAACAGATACGCAGTATTTT CASSYSGTGTDTQYF
NA TRBD2 TRBJ2-2 TRBV7-9 TGTGCCCCCACTAGCGGAACGAACACCGGGGAGCTGTTTTTT CAPTSGTNTGELFF
NA NA TRBJ2-6 TRBV19 TGTGCCAGTAGTATTCAGCCGGGGTCAAGAAGCTCTGGGGCCAACGTCCTGACTTTC CASSIQPGSRSSGANVLTF
NA TRBD1 TRBJ1-1 TRBV7-9 TGTGCCAGCCTAGGGGGGCAGGGGGTCATCAACACTGAAGCTTTCTTT CASLGGQGVINTEAFF
NA TRBD2 TRBJ2-7 TRBV7-2 TGTGCCAGCAGCTTCATCGGACTAGCGGGAGGGAAAGCCGCCTACGAGCAGTACTTC CASSFIGLAGGKAAYEQYF
NA TRBD2 TRBJ2-7 TRBV5-1 TGCGCCAGCAGCGACCGACTAGCGGGGGAGTTGAGGCAGTACTTC CASSDRLAGELRQYF
once TRBD1 TRBJ1-5 TRBV30 TGTGCCTGGAGTGTACGACAGGGCCGGAGCAATCAGCCCCAGCATTTT CAWSVRQGRSNQPQHF
NA TRBD1 TRBJ2-6 TRBV15 TGTGCCGCCCGGGACAGGGGCGCAGCTGGGGCCAACGTCCTGACTTTC CAARDRGAAGANVLTF
NA NA TRBJ2-7 TRBV18 TGTGCCAGCTCTGCAGGGGACGAGCAGTACTTC CASSAGDEQYF
NA NA TRBJ1-1 TRBV4-3 TGCGCCAGCAGCCAAGCCGTAGGGAGGGCTGAAGCTTTCTTT CASSQAVGRAEAFF
NA TRBD2 TRBJ2-7 TRBV18 TGTGCCAGCTCACCATTGGACACTAGCGGTTCCTACGAGCAGTACTTC CASSPLDTSGSYEQYF
NA NA TRBJ2-1 TRBV27 TGTGCCAGCAGTGCGGACTCCACCCTCCCCTACAATGAGCAGTTCTTC CASSADSTLPYNEQFF
NA NA TRBJ1-1 TRBV11-3 TGTGCCAGCAGCGATACCCTAGGAGTGAACACTGAAGCTTTCTTT CASSDTLGVNTEAFF
NA TRBD1 TRBJ2-7 TRBV6-6 TGTGCCAGCAGGGCCGGGACAGGGGGAATCAGCGAGCAGTACTTC CASRAGTGGISEQYF
NA NA TRBJ2-2 TRBV29-1 TGCAGCGTTGGACTAGGGTCCGGGGAGCTGTTTTTT CSVGLGSGELFF
NA NA TRBJ2-5 TRBV2 TGTGCCAGCGACACCCAGGGTCTCCAAGAGACCCAGTACTTC CASDTQGLQETQYF
medium-sized NA TRBJ2-7 TRBV11-1 TGTGCCAGCAGCGAGTCCTACGAGCAGTACTTC CASSESYEQYF
NA NA TRBJ1-1 TRBV21-1 TGTGCCAGCAGCAAGGATATACTAACGTTGCCGGAAGCTTTCTTT CASSKDILTLPEAFF
once NA TRBJ1-1 TRBV25-1 TGTGCCAGCAGTGAACATGGGCGGGGGAACACTGAAGCTTTCTTT CASSEHGRGNTEAFF
NA NA TRBJ2-5 TRBV25-1 TGTGCCAGCAGTGAAGCGGGGACGGAGACCCAGTACTTC CASSEAGTETQYF
NA TRBD1 TRBJ1-2 TRBV6-1 TGTGCCAGCAGTGATAGGACAGGGTATTCCTATGGCTACACCTTC CASSDRTGYSYGYTF
NA TRBD2 TRBJ2-5 TRBV5-1 TGCGCCAGCAGGAGGGTCGGCGGGAGTGAGGAGACCCAGTACTTC CASRRVGGSEETQYF
NA NA TRBJ1-2 TRBV15 TGTGCCACCAGCACCGTAGTTATTCCAATCGACTATGGCTACACCTTC CATSTVVIPIDYGYTF
once NA TRBJ2-3 TRBV11-3 TGTGCCAGCAGTCCCCCCGGGGGCACAGATACGCAGTATTTT CASSPPGGTDTQYF
NA TRBD1 TRBJ1-6 TRBV18 TGTGCCAGCTCTCCCCCGCGGACAGGGAATTCACCCCTCCACTTT CASSPPRTGNSPLHF
NA NA TRBJ2-2 TRBV5-1 TGCGCCAGCAGCTTGGGGAGCGGGAACACCGGGGAGCTGTTTTTT CASSLGSGNTGELFF
once TRBD1 TRBJ2-5 TRBV30 TGTGCCTGGGTACTTTGGGACAGGGGCCAAGAGACCCAGTACTTC CAWVLWDRGQETQYF
NA NA TRBJ1-1 TRBV6-6 TGTGCCAGCAGCTATACAGGGTACACTGAAGCTTTCTTT CASSYTGYTEAFF
NA TRBD1 TRBJ1-2 TRBV2 TGTGCCAGCAGTGTGGGACAGGGGCTCTATGGCTACACCTTC CASSVGQGLYGYTF
NA TRBD2 TRBJ2-2 TRBV11-2 TGTGCCAGCAGCTTAGATCGAGGACTAGCTCCCGTAACCGGGGAGCTGTTTTTT CASSLDRGLAPVTGELFF
NA TRBD1 TRBJ2-5 TRBV19 TGTGCCAGTAGGACGACCGGACAGGGGAGATTGGAGACCCAGTACTTC CASRTTGQGRLETQYF
NA NA TRBJ1-4 TRBV5-1 TGCGCCAGCAGCTTGGGGGGACAAGATGAAAAACTGTTTTTT CASSLGGQDEKLFF
NA TRBD2 TRBJ2-2 TRBV19 TGTGCCAGTAGTATTCTAGCGGCCACCGGGGAGCTGTTTTTT CASSILAATGELFF
once TRBD2 TRBJ2-3 TRBV28 TGTGCCAGCAGTTTAGGGGGACTAGCGGGGGGTCGAAGCACAGATACGCAGTATTTT CASSLGGLAGGRSTDTQYF
NA TRBD1 TRBJ2-1 TRBV29-1 TGCAGCGTTGCCGTGACAGGGGCCTACAATGAGCAGTTCTTC CSVAVTGAYNEQFF
once NA TRBJ1-1 TRBV10-3 TGTGCCATCAGTGGCGGCCCAAACACTGAAGCTTTCTTT CAISGGPNTEAFF
NA NA TRBJ2-3 TRBV7-8 TGTGCCAGCAGCTACCGGGACACTAACACAGATACGCAGTATTTT CASSYRDTNTDTQYF
NA NA TRBJ2-3 TRBV29-1 TGCAGCGCCAACCCAGGGGGGTGGGGGGCAGATACGCAGTATTTT CSANPGGWGADTQYF
NA NA TRBJ2-2 TRBV6-4 TGTGCCAGCAGTGCCCTAGCGATGGGTTCCGGGGAGCTGTTTTTT CASSALAMGSGELFF
NA NA TRBJ2-1 TRBV5-8 TGTGCCAGCAGCTCAGGATTCGAGCAGTTCTTC CASSSGFEQFF
NA TRBD2 TRBJ2-3 TRBV4-3 TGCGCCAGCAGCCAAGGCGGGGGGTCCTCTCATACGCAGTATTTT CASSQGGGSSHTQYF
NA NA TRBJ2-7 TRBV19 TGTGCCAGTAGTGGAGTCTCGCGGGCTCCCTACGAGCAGTACTTC CASSGVSRAPYEQYF
NA TRBD1 TRBJ1-1 TRBV7-2 TGTGCCAGCACCGTTGGGCAGGGGGGTAAAGCTTTCTTT CASTVGQGGKAFF
NA TRBD1 TRBJ2-4 TRBV18 TGTGCCAGCTCACCGGGTAAGGGACAGGATGCCGAAAACATTCAGTACTTC CASSPGKGQDAENIQYF
NA TRBD1 TRBJ1-2 TRBV19 TGTGCCAGTAGATCGGAGGGGGCTGGGTATGGCTACACCTTC CASRSEGAGYGYTF
NA NA TRBJ2-2 TRBV7-8 TGTGCCAGCAGTGCCACCAGACAGAGGAACACCGGGGAGCTGTTTTTT CASSATRQRNTGELFF
NA TRBD2 TRBJ2-5 TRBV14 TGTGCCAGCAGCCAAACACACGGGGGGTTCCAGACCCAGTACTTC CASSQTHGGFQTQYF
NA NA TRBJ2-7 TRBV6-5 TGTGCCAGCAGGACTGATTTGGCCCACGAGCAGTACTTC CASRTDLAHEQYF
once NA TRBJ1-3 TRBV11-2 TGTGCCAGCAGCTTAGTAACGGTGTCTGGAAACACCATATATTTT CASSLVTVSGNTIYF
NA TRBD1 TRBJ2-3 TRBV5-1 TGCGCCAGCAGCATAAGGGACAGGGGAAGAGATACGCAGTATTTT CASSIRDRGRDTQYF
NA TRBD1 TRBJ1-2 TRBV5-5 TGTGCCAGCAGCGGAGGAGGGACAGGGTCTTTTAACTATGGCTACACCTTC CASSGGGTGSFNYGYTF